Presented here are 24 T cell receptor beta chains from one specimen sequenced in a study of cytomegalovirus exposure and HLA in healthy donors (dated by TCRdb to about 2017). Library method: the immunoSEQ multiplex PCR assay. The multiplex PCR relied on a mix of 60 forward primers for TCR Vbeta segments and 13 reverse primers for TCR Jbeta segments. The source is immuneACCESS, and TCRdb retained only in-frame sequences with V and J called. Part of the clones is not carried over; for the studies checked, unresolved V genes explain less than half of this, and the remainder is unexplained. This sample has about 90,000 clones in its table, and around 69% of those were observed once. The ten largest make up about 3.9% of the sample. The source material was PBMCs. The receptors stem from a young man in good health and CMV-seronegative.

The rearrangement links TRBV5-1 to TRBJ2-3; 10 nucleotides align to TRBD2. V lost 4 bases and J lost 1; bases outside the gene matches: 3. Germline values: CDR1 SGHRS, CDR2 YFSETQ. CDR3 length: 15 amino acids. The CDR3 spells CASSPTSGGTDTQYF. The DNA of the CDR3 is TGCGCCAGCAGCCCCACTAGCGGGGGCACAGATACGCAGTATTTT.

Only a few counts were recorded for this clone. The gene calls are TRBV6-1 and TRBJ1-5; tentatively, D is TRBD1 (6 bases). The germline CDR1 and CDR2 sequences are MNHNS and SASEGT. The CDR3 length is 11 residues. V dropped 10 bases and J dropped 12 bases, with 16 bases sitting between them. The CDR3 nucleotides read TGTGCCACAGTTACGGGGGGCTACCAGCATTTT. It specifies CATVTGGYQHF.

This chain uses TRBV9 with TRBJ1-1, with D perhaps matching TRBD1 (6 bases). V was trimmed by 3 bases and J by 1 base, leaving 10 bases between them. Germline CDR1 is SGDLS and CDR2 is YYNGEE. The CDR3 extends over 14 amino acids. CDR3 sequence: CASSGGQKNTEAFF. Here the CDR3 DNA reads TGTGCCAGCAGCGGAGGACAGAAGAACACTGAAGCTTTCTTT.

The chain employs TRBV10-3 and TRBJ2-1; perhaps TRBD2 as D (5 bases). V lost 11 bases to trimming and J lost 3 bases, with 14 bases between them. Per germline, CDR1 ENHRY and CDR2 SYGVKD. The CDR3 totals 13 residues. In DNA form, the CDR3 reads TGTGCCGCGGCGAGGGTCGGCTACAATGAGCAGTTCTTC. This codes for CAAARVGYNEQFF.

The gene calls are TRBV7-2 and TRBJ2-5; 7 nucleotides align to TRBD2. The last part of the DNA fits TRBJ2-7 better; the J call may be wrong. This CDR3 comprises 14 residues. CDR1 is SGHTA, CDR2 FQGNSA, per germline. CDR3 loop: CASSFNWGGYEQYF. CDR3 nucleotide sequence: TGTGCCAGCAGTTTTAATTGGGGGGGGTACGAGCAGTACTTC.

This clone was recorded once. The genes are TRBV4-2 and TRBJ2-1; 11 bases agree with TRBD2. Trimming at V came to 2 bases and at J to 8 bases, leaving 8 bases not matched to a gene. From germline, CDR1 is LGHNA and CDR2 YNFKEQ. The CDR3 has 16 residues. The CDR3 here is CASSQRVTSGGYEQFF. In DNA, the CDR3 is TGTGCCAGCAGCCAAAGGGTAACTAGCGGGGGCTATGAGCAGTTCTTC.

The chain employs TRBV20-1 and TRBJ2-7, with D possibly TRBD1 on 7 matching bases. CDR1 is DFQATT, CDR2 SNEGSKA, per germline (reference sequence). Trimming removed 6 bases from V and 5 bases from J, with 11 bases in between. The CDR3 loop spans 11 amino acids. The CDR3 loop reads CSASRGDEQYF. CDR3 bases: TGCAGTGCCTCCAGGGGGGACGAGCAGTACTTC.

This clone was counted between two and nine times. This chain links TRBV5-1 with TRBJ2-5; the match to TRBD2 covers 13 bases. Germline V gene lookup returns CDR1 SGHRS and CDR2 YFSETQ. The CDR3 length is 17 residues. V was clipped by 4 bases and J by 6 bases; unmatched bases: 12. DNA for the CDR3: TGCGCCAGCAGCCCTGAACCGGGACTAGCGGGAAGGAAGACCCAGTACTTC. This translates into CASSPEPGLAGRKTQYF.

The chain is built from TRBV9 and TRBJ2-3; 11 nucleotides line up with TRBD2. Germline lookup yields CDR1 SGDLS and CDR2 YYNGEE. V lost 0 bases to trimming and J lost 5 bases; unmatched junction nucleotides: 5. This CDR3 region has 16 residues. CDR3 sequence: CASSVGALAGGDTQYF. The CDR3 bases are TGTGCCAGCAGCGTAGGCGCTCTAGCGGGAGGAGATACGCAGTATTTT.

The V call is TRBV28, the J call TRBJ1-1, with 8 positions matching TRBD1. The germline V gene has CDR1 MDHEN and CDR2 SYDVKM. J lost 0 bases, V lost 4 bases, and 7 bases had no gene match. The CDR3 is 16 residues long. For the CDR3, the DNA is TGTGCCAGCAGTTCACAGGACAGGGCAATGAACACTGAAGCTTTCTTT. This encodes CASSSQDRAMNTEAFF.

This clone has a handful of counts. The chain is built from TRBV27 and TRBJ2-2; possible D gene TRBD2, 6 bases. V was cut by 3 bases and J by 5 bases, with 13 bases left in between. From germline, CDR1 is MNHEY and CDR2 SMNVEV (reference sequence). This CDR3 is 15 amino acids long. The CDR3 DNA sequence: TGTGCCAGCAGTTTGGGGGGTGGGGGTACCGGGGAGCTGTTTTTT. Translation gives CASSLGGGGTGELFF.

The chain joins TRBV15 to TRBJ2-7; maybe TRBD2 (5 bases). The V gene lost 0 bases and the J gene lost 0 bases, with 18 bases spanning the gap. The CDR3 is 18 residues long. Germline V gene sequence: CDR1 LNHNV, CDR2 YYDKDF (reference sequence). CDR3 sequence reads: CATSREYRAVGYSYEQYF. CDR3 bases: TGTGCCACCAGCAGAGAATACCGAGCGGTTGGTTACTCCTACGAGCAGTACTTC.

The chain links TRBV9 to TRBJ2-1; 7 bases fit TRBD2. In germline, CDR1 is SGDLS, CDR2 YYNGEE. Trimming took 0 bases from V and 0 from J; bases not matched to a gene: 3. This CDR3 contains 16 residues. CDR3 nucleotides: TGTGCCAGCAGCGTAGTGGGCGGGAGCTCCTACAATGAGCAGTTCTTC. Encoded protein: CASSVVGGSSYNEQFF.

The chain recombines TRBV5-1 with TRBJ2-5, with 7 bases that match TRBD1. The assigned J gene may be wrong: the sequence end matches TRBJ2-7 better. The CDR3 is 15 amino acids. Germline V gene data show CDR1 as SGHRS and CDR2 as YFSETQ. The CDR3 loop reads CASSPPGQSSYEQYF. For the CDR3, the DNA is TGCGCCAGCAGCCCACCGGGACAGAGCTCCTACGAGCAGTACTTC.

The V and J genes are TRBV7-6 and TRBJ2-2; no clear D. Germline V gives CDR1 SGHVS, CDR2 FNYEAQ. V lost 1 base to trimming and J lost 7 bases, with 7 bases between them. The CDR3 length is 13 residues. The CDR3 loop is CASSLGSGGELFF. CDR3 in DNA: TGTGCCAGCAGCTTAGGCAGTGGCGGGGAGCTGTTTTTT.

The V call is TRBV5-4, the J call TRBJ2-3; D possibly corresponds to TRBD1 (5 bases). Per the germline V gene, CDR1 is SGHNT and CDR2 is YYREEE (reference sequence). This CDR3 comprises 14 residues. The ends were cut back, 1 base at V and 0 bases at J, with 6 bases in the middle. The CDR3 DNA is TGTGCCAGCAGCTTGAGGGGTAGCACAGATACGCAGTATTTT. Protein sequence: CASSLRGSTDTQYF.

The chain recombines TRBV9 with TRBJ1-1; TRBD1 aligns across 9 bases. Germline trimming cut 2 bases from V and 5 bases from J; bases unmatched to any gene: 7. CDR1 is SGDLS and CDR2 is YYNGEE in the germline V gene. The CDR3 consists of 15 residues. CDR3: CASSVETGGGTEAFF. As DNA, the CDR3 is TGTGCCAGCAGCGTCGAGACAGGGGGGGGTACTGAAGCTTTCTTT.

V and J are TRBV11-3 and TRBJ2-5, with 10 bases identical to TRBD1. TRBJ2-7 explains the end of the DNA better; the J call may be wrong. The CDR3 loop spans 14 amino acids. Germline CDR1 SGHNT, CDR2 YENEEA. CDR3 loop: CASSRGTGAYEQYF. For the CDR3, the DNA is TGTGCCAGCAGCCGCGGGACAGGGGCCTACGAGCAGTACTTC.

This clone was found a few times. V usage is TRBV4-3 and J usage is TRBJ1-1; 8 bases map to TRBD1. The CDR3 totals 19 residues. V lost 0 bases to trimming and J lost 1 base; unmatched junction nucleotides: 13. Germline CDR1 is LGHNA and CDR2 is YSLEER. As DNA, the CDR3 is TGCGCCAGCAGCCAAGACCCACTTGGGACAGGCCTTGGGAACACTGAAGCTTTCTTT. Encoded protein: CASSQDPLGTGLGNTEAFF.

CDR3 coding DNA: TGTGCCAGCAGTGAGAGGGTGACTAGCGGGACCAGCTCCTACAATGAGCAGTTCTTC. Residues: CASSERVTSGTSSYNEQFF. This chain joins TRBV6-1 and TRBJ2-1; 11 bases match TRBD2. J was trimmed by 0 bases and V by 3 bases; bases with no gene match: 10. Germline V gene data show CDR1 as MNHNS and CDR2 as SASEGT. The CDR3 has 19 residues.

V gene TRBV7-3 combines with J gene TRBJ2-3; D might be TRBD1 (5 bases). Germline CDR1 SGHTA, CDR2 FQGTGA. V was pared by 5 bases and J by 2 bases, with 11 bases between. This CDR3 has 14 amino acids. Written as DNA, the CDR3 is TGTGCCAGCAGCCAAGGGGTCAACACAGATACGCAGTATTTT. Its translation: CASSQGVNTDTQYF.

This sequence joins TRBV14 and TRBJ2-3; maybe TRBD2 (5 bases). CDR1 is SGHDN and CDR2 is FVKESK in the germline V gene. The CDR3 has 14 residues. Trimming removed 0 bases at V and 4 bases at J, with 8 bases between. The CDR3 DNA reads as TGTGCCAGCAGCCAAGATCTAGCATCAGATACGCAGTATTTT. Its translation: CASSQDLASDTQYF.

In this sample, this clone turned up a few times. The chain combines TRBV4-1 with TRBJ2-2; a possible D gene is TRBD2 (7 bases). This CDR3 region has 17 residues. V was shortened by 0 bases and J by 3 bases, with 14 bases between the two germline ends. Germline lookup yields CDR1 MGHRA and CDR2 YSYEKL. The CDR3 sequence is CASSQDRWGGDTGELFF. The DNA for the CDR3 is TGCGCCAGCAGCCAAGATAGGTGGGGGGGCGACACCGGGGAGCTGTTTTTT.

The J gene is TRBJ1-5, the V gene TRBV2; a weak D match, TRBD1 (5 bases). V was shortened by 7 bases and J by 3 bases, with 16 bases between the two germline ends. There are 15 residues in the CDR3. Per germline, CDR1 SNHLY and CDR2 FYNNEI. The CDR3 spells CASKSESGSNQPQHF. In DNA, the CDR3 is TGTGCCAGCAAATCGGAGTCAGGGTCCAATCAGCCCCAGCATTTT.